The source of this T cell receptor beta chain is a study of cytomegalovirus exposure and HLA in healthy donors. Study-level points and caveats: The classifier reportedly diagnosed cytomegalovirus status with high specificity and sensitivity.

V lost 5 bases and J 5 bases, leaving 18 bases between the germline ends. Germline CDR1 SGHTA, CDR2 FQGTGA. The CDR3 covers 15 residues. TCRdb's copy holds only in-frame clones and misses some; the assay was immunoSEQ multiplex PCR. The sample has about 330,000 clones, about nine tenths seen once; the top ten hold over 1%. Concerning this clone itself: Its specificity is not known.

The receptor comes from a woman between 25 and 40 years old in good health and CMV-seropositive. Sample: PBMCs. This chain links TRBV7-3 with TRBJ2-5; D possibly corresponds to TRBD1 (6 bases). The CDR3 nucleotides read TGTGCCAGCAGCGCAAATACAGGGTCGGGGGAGACCCAGTACTTC. Protein sequence: CASSANTGSGETQYF.